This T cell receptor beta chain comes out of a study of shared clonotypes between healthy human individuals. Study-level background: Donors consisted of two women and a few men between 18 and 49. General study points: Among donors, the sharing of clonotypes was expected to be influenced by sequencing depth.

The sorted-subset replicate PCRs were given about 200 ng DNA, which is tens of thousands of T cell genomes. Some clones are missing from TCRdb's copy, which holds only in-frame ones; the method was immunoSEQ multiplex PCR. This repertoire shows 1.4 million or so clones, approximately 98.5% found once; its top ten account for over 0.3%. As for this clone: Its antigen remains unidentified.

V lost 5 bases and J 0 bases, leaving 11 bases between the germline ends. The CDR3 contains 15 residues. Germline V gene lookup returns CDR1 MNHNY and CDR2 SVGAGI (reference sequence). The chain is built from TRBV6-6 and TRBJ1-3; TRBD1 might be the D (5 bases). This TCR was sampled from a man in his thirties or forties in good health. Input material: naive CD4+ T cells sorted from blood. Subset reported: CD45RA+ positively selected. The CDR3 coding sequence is TGTGCCAGCAGTACCGGGACGGGCTCTGGAAACACCATATATTTT. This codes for CASSTGTGSGNTIYF.